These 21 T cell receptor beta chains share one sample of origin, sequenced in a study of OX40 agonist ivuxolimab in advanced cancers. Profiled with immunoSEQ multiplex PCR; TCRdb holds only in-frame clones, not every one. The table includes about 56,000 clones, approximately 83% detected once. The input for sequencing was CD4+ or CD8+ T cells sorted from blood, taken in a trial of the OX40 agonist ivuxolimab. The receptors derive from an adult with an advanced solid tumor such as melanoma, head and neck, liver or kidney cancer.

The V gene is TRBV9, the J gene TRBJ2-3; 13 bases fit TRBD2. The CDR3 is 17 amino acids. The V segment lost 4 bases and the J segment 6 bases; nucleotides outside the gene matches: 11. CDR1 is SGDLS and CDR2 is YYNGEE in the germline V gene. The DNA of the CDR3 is TGTGCCAGCAGCCTCCGGACTAGCGGGGGCCCAGGGGATACGCAGTATTTT. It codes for CASSLRTSGGPGDTQYF.

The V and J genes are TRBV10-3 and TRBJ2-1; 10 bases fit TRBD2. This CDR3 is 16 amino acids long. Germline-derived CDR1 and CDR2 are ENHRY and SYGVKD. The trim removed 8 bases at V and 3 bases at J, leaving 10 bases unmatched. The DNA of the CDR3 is TGTGCCATCCGAAAGGGGCTAGCGGGAGACTACAATGAGCAGTTCTTC. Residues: CAIRKGLAGDYNEQFF.

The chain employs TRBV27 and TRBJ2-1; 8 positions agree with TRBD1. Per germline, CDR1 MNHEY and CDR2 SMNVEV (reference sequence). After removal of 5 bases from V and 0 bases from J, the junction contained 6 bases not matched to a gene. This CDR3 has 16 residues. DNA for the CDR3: TGTGCCAGCAGTAAAGGGACAGGTAGCTCCTACAATGAGCAGTTCTTC. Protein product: CASSKGTGSSYNEQFF.

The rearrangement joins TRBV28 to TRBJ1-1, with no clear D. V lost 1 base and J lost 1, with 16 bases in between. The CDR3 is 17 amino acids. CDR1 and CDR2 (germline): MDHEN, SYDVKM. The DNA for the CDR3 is TGTGCCAGCAGTTTATTTAAGTTGATTTTGCAGAACACTGAAGCTTTCTTT. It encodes CASSLFKLILQNTEAFF. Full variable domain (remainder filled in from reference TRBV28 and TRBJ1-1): DVKVTQSSRYLVKRTGEKVFLECVQDMDHENMFWYRQDPGLGLRLIYFSYDVKMKEKGDIPEGYSVSREKKERFSLILESASTNQTSMYLCASSLFKLILQNTEAFFGQGTRLTVV.

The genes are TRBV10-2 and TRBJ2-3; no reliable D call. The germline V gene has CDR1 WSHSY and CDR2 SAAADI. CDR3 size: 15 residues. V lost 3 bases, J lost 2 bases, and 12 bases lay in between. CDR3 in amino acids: CASSDLRVNTDTQYF. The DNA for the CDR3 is TGCGCCAGCAGTGACCTCCGGGTGAACACAGATACGCAGTATTTT.

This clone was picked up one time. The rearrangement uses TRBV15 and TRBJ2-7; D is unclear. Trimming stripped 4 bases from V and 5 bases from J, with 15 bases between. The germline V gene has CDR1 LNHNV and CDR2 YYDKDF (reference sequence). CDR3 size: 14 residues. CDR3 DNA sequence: TGTGCCACCAGCACTCGCTTCGAATTCCACGAGCAGTACTTC. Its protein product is CATSTRFEFHEQYF.

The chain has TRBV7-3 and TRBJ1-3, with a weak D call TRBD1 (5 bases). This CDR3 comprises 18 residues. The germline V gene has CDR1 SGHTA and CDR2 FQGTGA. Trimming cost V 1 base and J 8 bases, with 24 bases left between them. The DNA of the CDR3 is TGTGCCAGCAGCTTAATCCAAAATCCCGGGACCACCTTAGACACCATATATTTT. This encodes CASSLIQNPGTTLDTIYF.

DNA of the CDR3: TGTGCCAGCAGTTCGAGTGGGGAAAAACTGTTTTTT. Protein: CASSSSGEKLFF. V is TRBV6-6 and J is TRBJ1-4; D unclear. Trimming took off 4 bases at V and 8 bases at J, with 8 bases between the two ends. The CDR3 extends over 12 amino acids. Germline CDR1 MNHNY, CDR2 SVGAGI (reference sequence).

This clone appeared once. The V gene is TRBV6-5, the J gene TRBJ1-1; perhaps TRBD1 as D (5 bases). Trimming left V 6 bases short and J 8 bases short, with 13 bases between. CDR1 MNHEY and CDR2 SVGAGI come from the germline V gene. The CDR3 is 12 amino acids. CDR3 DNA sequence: TGTGCCAGCAGCCCAGGGACCGCCGAAGCTTTCTTT. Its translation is CASSPGTAEAFF.

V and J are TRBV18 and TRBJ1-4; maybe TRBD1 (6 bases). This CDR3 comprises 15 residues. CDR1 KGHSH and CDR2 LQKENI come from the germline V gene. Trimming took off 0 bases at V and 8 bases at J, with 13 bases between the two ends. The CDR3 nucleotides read TGTGCCAGCTCACCACCGGGGGGCGAGGGAGAAAAACTGTTTTTT. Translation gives CASSPPGGEGEKLFF.

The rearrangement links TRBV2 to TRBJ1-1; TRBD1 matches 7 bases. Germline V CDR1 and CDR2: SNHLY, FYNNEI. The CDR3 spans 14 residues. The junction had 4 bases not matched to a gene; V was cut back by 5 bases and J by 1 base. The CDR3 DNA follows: TGTGCCAGCAGTTTTAGACAGGGGAACACTGAAGCTTTCTTT. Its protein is CASSFRQGNTEAFF. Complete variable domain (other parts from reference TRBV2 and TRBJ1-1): EPEVTQTPSHQVTQMGQEVILRCVPISNHLYFYWYRQILGQKVEFLVSFYNNEISEKSEIFDDQFSVERPDGSNFTLKIRSTKLEDSAMYFCASSFRQGNTEAFFGQGTRLTVV.

The CDR3 coding sequence is TGTGCCAGCAGCTTAAGGGACAGGGGGCAATATGGCTACACCTTC. Encoded protein: CASSLRDRGQYGYTF. V gene TRBV5-4 combines with J gene TRBJ1-2, with 12 bases matching TRBD1. Germline CDR1 SGHNT, CDR2 YYREEE (reference sequence). The CDR3 has 15 amino acids. The J segment lost 5 bases and the V segment lost 2 bases, leaving 4 bases of the junction unmatched.

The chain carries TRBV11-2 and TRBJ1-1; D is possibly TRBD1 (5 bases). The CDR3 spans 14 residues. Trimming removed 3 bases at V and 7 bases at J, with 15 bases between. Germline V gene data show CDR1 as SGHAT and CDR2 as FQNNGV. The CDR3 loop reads CASSFGGMPSEAFF. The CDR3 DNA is TGTGCCAGCAGCTTCGGGGGGATGCCCAGTGAAGCTTTCTTT.

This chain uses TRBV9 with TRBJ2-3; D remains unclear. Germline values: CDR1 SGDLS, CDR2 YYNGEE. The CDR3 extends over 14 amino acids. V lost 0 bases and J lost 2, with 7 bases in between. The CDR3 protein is CASSVEHLTDTQYF. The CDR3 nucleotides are TGTGCCAGCAGCGTAGAGCACCTCACAGATACGCAGTATTTT.

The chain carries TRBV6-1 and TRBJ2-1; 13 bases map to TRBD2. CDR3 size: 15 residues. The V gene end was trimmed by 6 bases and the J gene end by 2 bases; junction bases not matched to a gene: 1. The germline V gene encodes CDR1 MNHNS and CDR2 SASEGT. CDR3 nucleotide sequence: TGTGCCAGCAGCGGACTAGCGGGGGCCTACAATGAGCAGTTCTTC. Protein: CASSGLAGAYNEQFF.

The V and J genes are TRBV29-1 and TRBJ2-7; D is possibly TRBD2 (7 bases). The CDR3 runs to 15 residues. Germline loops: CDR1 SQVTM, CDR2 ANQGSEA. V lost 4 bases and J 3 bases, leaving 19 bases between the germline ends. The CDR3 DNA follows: TGCAGCGTTGTGGGAAGACAGGAGCGGGGCTACGAGCAGTACTTC. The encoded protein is CSVVGRQERGYEQYF.

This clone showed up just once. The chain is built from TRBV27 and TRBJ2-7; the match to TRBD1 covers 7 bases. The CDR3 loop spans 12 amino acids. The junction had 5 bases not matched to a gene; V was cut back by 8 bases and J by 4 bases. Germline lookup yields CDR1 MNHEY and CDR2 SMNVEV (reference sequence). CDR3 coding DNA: TGTGCCAGCCAGGACAGGAGTTACGAGCAGTACTTC. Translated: CASQDRSYEQYF.

The CDR3 bases are TGTGCCATCAGTGAGTCGGAAAGACAAGAGACCCAGTACTTC. It translates to CAISESERQETQYF. The rearrangement uses TRBV10-3 and TRBJ2-5; D remains ambiguous. Trimming removed 0 bases at V and 2 bases at J, with 7 bases between. CDR3 length: 14 residues. Germline-derived CDR1 and CDR2 are ENHRY and SYGVKD.

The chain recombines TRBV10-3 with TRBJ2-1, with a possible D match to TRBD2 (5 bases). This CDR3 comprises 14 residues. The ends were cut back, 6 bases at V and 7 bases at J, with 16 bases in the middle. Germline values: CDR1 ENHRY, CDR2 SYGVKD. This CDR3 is CAIREGAEWNEQFF. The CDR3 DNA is TGTGCCATCAGAGAAGGAGCGGAATGGAATGAGCAGTTCTTC.

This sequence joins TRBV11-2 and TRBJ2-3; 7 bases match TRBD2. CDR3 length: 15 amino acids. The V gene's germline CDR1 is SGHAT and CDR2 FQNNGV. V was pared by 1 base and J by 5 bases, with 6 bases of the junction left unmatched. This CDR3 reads CASSLGGRAGDTQYF. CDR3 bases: TGTGCCAGCAGCTTAGGTGGGAGGGCCGGAGATACGCAGTATTTT.

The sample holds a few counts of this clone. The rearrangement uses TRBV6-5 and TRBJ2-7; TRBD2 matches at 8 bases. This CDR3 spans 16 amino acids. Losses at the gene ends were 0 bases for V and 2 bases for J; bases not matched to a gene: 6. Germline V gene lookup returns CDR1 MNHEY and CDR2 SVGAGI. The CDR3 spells CASSYSGGSGTYEQYF. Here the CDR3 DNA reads TGTGCCAGCAGTTACTCCGGGGGTAGCGGGACCTACGAGCAGTACTTC.